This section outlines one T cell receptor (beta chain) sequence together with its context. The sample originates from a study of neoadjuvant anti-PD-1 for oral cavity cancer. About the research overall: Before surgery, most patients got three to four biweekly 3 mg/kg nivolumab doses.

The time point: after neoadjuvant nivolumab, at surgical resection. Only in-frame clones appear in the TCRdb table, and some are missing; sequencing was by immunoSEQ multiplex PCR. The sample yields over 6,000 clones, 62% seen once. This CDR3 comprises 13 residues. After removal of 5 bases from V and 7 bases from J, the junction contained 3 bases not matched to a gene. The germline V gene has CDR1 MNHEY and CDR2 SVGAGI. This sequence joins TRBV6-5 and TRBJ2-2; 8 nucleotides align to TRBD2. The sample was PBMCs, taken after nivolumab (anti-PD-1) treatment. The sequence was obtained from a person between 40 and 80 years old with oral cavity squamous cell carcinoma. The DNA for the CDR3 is TGTGCCAGCAGTCCCGGGGGGGGCGGGGAGCTGTTTTTT. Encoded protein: CASSPGGGGELFF.